This T cell receptor beta chain was identified during a study of blood T cell repertoires in COVID-19 (dated by TCRdb to the early 2020s). Regarding the study in general: Collaborator samples came from the United States, Italy and Spain and covered acute and convalescent phases of COVID-19. The prospective study material was composed of cDNA or gDNA derived from T cells, B-cell-depleted T cells, or PBMCs. The samples were drawn from the first 160 participants of the ongoing ImmuneRACE study and from 1,254 subjects provided by 6 global collaborators. The sample metadata nearly always contained a de-identified subject ID, COVID-19 status, age in years and sex. The dataset comprised deeply sampled blood TCRbeta repertoires from subjects exposed to, actively infected with, or recovered from COVID-19. The repertoires were released in a freely available public database intended as a resource for research on the immune response to SARS-CoV-2. Where available, HLA class I and class II types were taken from metadata supplied by the sample provider and were not determined by assay-based typing. Broad study findings and their caveats: How much clinical and demographic metadata was included differed by source and by participant, and the metadata was provided uncurated.

Of note for this clone: Its antigen remains undetermined. No clone much larger than this one lies a single base away; base qualities are absent.

The collaborating institutions used their own protocols to collect whole blood in K2EDTA tubes. Collaborator samples were shipped for TCRbeta analysis as frozen whole blood, isolated PBMCs, or DNA extracted from either sample type. TCRbeta CDR3 regions were amplified from genomic DNA by means of the immunoSEQ Assay, a bias-controlled multiplex PCR. The original pipeline was this. The number of nucleated cells in each sample was estimated by amplification of reference gene primers within the assay. To quantify the absolute abundance of each unique TCRbeta CDR3 rearrangement, sequence reads were collapsed and filtered. Productive Simpson clonality was computed per sample as the square root of Simpson's diversity index over productive rearrangements. The source is immuneACCESS, and TCRdb retained only in-frame sequences with V and J called. Part of the clones is not carried over; for the studies checked, unresolved V genes explain less than half of this, and the remainder is unexplained. The V and J calls and clone size come from that table; D and trimming were worked out from the DNA. This sample has about 210,000 clones in its table, and around 80% of those were observed once. The top ten constitute around 7.7% of the sample.

The sequenced sample consisted of peripheral blood. This clonotype was obtained from a woman aged 70-85 years with acute or convalescent COVID-19.

The CDR3 loop reads CSPLSGDTQYF. Here is the DNA: TGCAGTCCTTTAAGTGGCGATACGCAGTATTTT. The sequence joins TRBV20-1 to TRBJ2-3; no D gene call is confident. The germline V gene (reference sequence) sets CDR1 to DFQATT and CDR2 to SNEGSKA. The cysteine opens and the phenylalanine closes a CDR3 of 11 amino acids. Only CDR3 DNA remains: 33 bases, in frame from the first base. V loses 8 bases of germline sequence and J loses 6 bases, and the interval between the two ends is 12 bases.